Listed here are 25 T cell receptor beta chains from one sample, sequenced in a study of identical twins. One entry per CDR3 protein, called by TCRdb with MiXCR from the 5' RACE reads. The sample has 450,000 to 650,000 distinct CDR3 sequences, approximately 10% seen once. These data also formed part of another study, on yellow fever vaccine responses in identical twins.

Material: PBMCs. The source of these receptors is a woman under 30 in good health.

This clonotype was seen ten or more times. This chain joins TRBV4-3 and TRBJ2-2; D is unclear. The germline gives CDR1 LGHNA, CDR2 YSLEER. The CDR3 loop spans 16 amino acids. V gave up 1 base and J gave up 3 bases, with 12 bases separating them. The chain's CDR3 is CASSQVDRLDTGELFF. CDR3 nucleotides: TGCGCCAGCAGCCAAGTAGACCGGTTAGACACCGGGGAGCTGTTTTTT.

The J gene is TRBJ1-1, the V gene TRBV7-8; 9 bases agree with TRBD1. The CDR3 spans 14 residues. Trimming cost V 6 bases and J 5 bases; bases outside gene matches: 7. Per germline, CDR1 SGHVS and CDR2 FQNEAQ. The CDR3 protein is CASRPGQGRTEAFF. The CDR3, as DNA: TGTGCCAGCAGACCGGGACAGGGCAGGACTGAAGCTTTCTTT. Using reference TRBV7-8 and TRBJ1-1 for the parts outside the CDR3, the full variable domain is GAGVSQSPRYKVAKRGQDVALRCDPISGHVSLFWYQQALGQGPEFLTYFQNEAQLDKSGLPSDRFFAERPEGSVSTLKIQRTQQEDSAVYLCASRPGQGRTEAFFGQGTRLTVV.

The chain joins TRBV4-3 to TRBJ2-1, with D unresolved. The V end lost 0 bases, the J end lost 2 bases, and 8 bases lay between the germline ends. CDR3 size: 15 residues. The germline gives CDR1 LGHNA, CDR2 YSLEER. DNA of the CDR3: TGCGCCAGCAGCCAAGATCCTGGGACCTACAATGAGCAGTTCTTC. It encodes CASSQDPGTYNEQFF.

The chain combines TRBV7-3 with TRBJ2-1; 10 bases fit TRBD2. The junction had 7 bases not matched to a gene; V was cut back by 4 bases and J by 4 bases. Germline CDR1 is SGHTA and CDR2 is FQGTGA. The CDR3 has 16 amino acids. DNA of the CDR3: TGTGCCAGCAGCTCAGCCATAGCGGGGGGTTACAATGAGCAGTTCTTC. Protein: CASSSAIAGGYNEQFF.

The rearrangement uses TRBV7-9 and TRBJ2-3; no definite D call. CDR3 size: 15 residues. Germline V gene sequence: CDR1 SEHNR, CDR2 FQNEAQ (reference sequence). V gave up 1 base and J gave up 2 bases, with 10 bases separating them. CDR3 region: CASSLGVADTDTQYF. The CDR3 DNA sequence: TGTGCCAGCAGCTTAGGAGTGGCGGACACAGATACGCAGTATTTT.

In its sample, this clonotype was seen many times. V is TRBV20-1 and J is TRBJ2-2; 9 bases are shared with TRBD2. The CDR3 sequence is 18 residues long. The J segment lost 4 bases and the V segment lost 3 bases, leaving 15 bases of the junction unmatched. Germline-derived CDR1 and CDR2 are DFQATT and SNEGSKA (reference sequence). This CDR3 reads CSASAGISGSVSTGELFF. CDR3 sequence (DNA): TGCAGTGCTAGTGCAGGGATTAGCGGGAGTGTCAGCACCGGGGAGCTGTTTTTT.

Ten or more counts support this clonotype. This sequence joins TRBV20-1 and TRBJ1-5; a possible D gene is TRBD1 (5 bases). Germline CDR1 reads DFQATT; CDR2 reads SNEGSKA (reference sequence). The CDR3 spans 13 residues. Between the trimmed V and J ends, which lost 0 bases and 4 bases, there was a span of 7 bases. The CDR3 region has the DNA TGCAGTGCTAGAGAAACAGGAAATCAGCCCCAGCATTTT. Translation gives CSARETGNQPQHF.

In nucleotides, the CDR3 is TGTGCCAGCAGCCTTGACAGGGGCGGGGACACCGGGGAGCTGTTTTTT. Translated, it gives CASSLDRGGDTGELFF. The chain carries TRBV14 and TRBJ2-2, with TRBD1 matching over 8 bases. Germline V lookup: CDR1 SGHDN, CDR2 FVKESK. J was trimmed by 3 bases and V by 4 bases; bases with no gene match: 7. The CDR3 is 16 amino acids.

This clonotype was recorded many times. The chain joins TRBV5-6 to TRBJ2-1; TRBD2 matches 7 bases. The CDR3 runs 16 residues. J gave up 2 bases and V 1 base, and 6 bases lay outside the gene matches. The V gene's germline CDR1 is SGHDT and CDR2 YYEEEE. CDR3 protein: CASSLYGGSPYNEQFF. CDR3 bases: TGTGCCAGCAGCTTGTATGGCGGGAGCCCCTACAATGAGCAGTTCTTC.

For the CDR3, the DNA is TGTGCCAGCCAGATGGGACAGGGCACCTACGAGCAGTACTTC. It is translated as CASQMGQGTYEQYF. The genes are TRBV19 and TRBJ2-7; TRBD1 aligns across 9 bases. The V gene's germline CDR1 is LNHDA and CDR2 SQIVND (reference sequence). Losses at the gene ends were 9 bases for V and 2 bases for J; bases not matched to a gene: 8. CDR3 size: 14 residues.

This clonotype was detected ten times or more. V usage is TRBV12-3 or TRBV12-4 and J usage is TRBJ2-3; TRBD1 aligns across 8 bases. The V segment lost 3 bases and the J segment 3 bases; nucleotides outside the gene matches: 5. This CDR3 has 15 residues. The CDR3 reads CASSFLQGATDTQYF. The CDR3 coding sequence is TGTGCCAGCAGTTTTCTTCAGGGGGCGACAGATACGCAGTATTTT.

The V call is TRBV7-9, the J call TRBJ2-1; D call uncertain. The ends were cut back, 5 bases at V and 2 bases at J, with 19 bases in the middle. Per germline, CDR1 SEHNR and CDR2 FQNEAQ (reference sequence). The CDR3 consists of 17 residues. CDR3 nucleotide sequence: TGTGCCAGCAGCCCATCCGGGTCCTCAAACCCCTACAATGAGCAGTTCTTC. Residues: CASSPSGSSNPYNEQFF.

The V call is TRBV29-1, the J call TRBJ2-2, with D possibly called TRBD1 or TRBD2 (5 bases each). V was trimmed by 7 bases and J by 2 bases, leaving 11 bases between them. Germline CDR1 is SQVTM and CDR2 is ANQGSEA. This CDR3 is built from 13 residues. The CDR3 sequence is CSGERDNTGELFF. The CDR3 bases are TGCAGCGGGGAACGGGACAACACCGGGGAGCTGTTTTTT.

This clonotype was counted only a few times. The chain uses TRBV5-6 and TRBJ2-1; 10 bases are a match to TRBD2. The CDR3 is 13 amino acids. Losses at the gene ends were 5 bases for V and 12 bases for J; bases not matched to a gene: 8. From germline, CDR1 is SGHDT and CDR2 YYEEEE. In DNA, the CDR3 is TGTGCCAGCAGTTGGACTAGCGGTGACTCGCAGTTCTTC. Encoded protein: CASSWTSGDSQFF.

This clonotype was observed at least ten times. J is TRBJ2-3 and V is TRBV5-1; TRBD1 aligns across 9 bases. Germline values: CDR1 SGHRS, CDR2 YFSETQ. The length of the CDR3 is 14 residues. Trimming at V came to 4 bases and at J to 4 bases, leaving 4 bases not matched to a gene. The CDR3 loop reads CASSEGQGSDTQYF. Written as DNA, the CDR3 is TGCGCCAGCAGCGAGGGACAGGGCTCAGATACGCAGTATTTT.

This clonotype was seen a few times. V usage is TRBV29-1 and J usage is TRBJ1-2, with D unresolved. Germline assignment: CDR1 SQVTM and CDR2 ANQGSEA. This CDR3 is built from 11 residues. V gave up 6 bases and J gave up 8 bases, with 13 bases separating them. The chain's CDR3 is CSVPRAEGYTF. The CDR3 DNA sequence: TGCAGCGTCCCCCGGGCGGAAGGCTACACCTTC.

The V call is TRBV10-3, the J call TRBJ2-3; 10 bases line up with TRBD2. Germline V gene data show CDR1 as ENHRY and CDR2 as SYGVKD. J was trimmed by 2 bases and V by 2 bases; bases with no gene match: 7. The CDR3 runs to 17 residues. As DNA, the CDR3 is TGTGCCATCAGTGAGCCGGGACTAGCGCGTCACACAGATACGCAGTATTTT. Translation: CAISEPGLARHTDTQYF.

Many counts were recorded for this clonotype. V and J are TRBV7-3 and TRBJ2-1; D uncertain. This CDR3 has 14 residues. Trimming stripped 2 bases from V and 5 bases from J, with 10 bases between. Looked up from germline, CDR1 is SGHTA and CDR2 is FQGTGA. The CDR3 here is CASSLGFANNEQFF. DNA for the CDR3: TGTGCCAGCAGCTTAGGTTTCGCCAACAATGAGCAGTTCTTC.

This clonotype has a handful of counts. This chain joins TRBV2 and TRBJ2-4, with 8 positions matching TRBD1. This CDR3 region has 15 residues. Trimming took 1 base from V and 8 from J; bases not matched to a gene: 7. The V gene's germline CDR1 is SNHLY and CDR2 FYNNEI. CDR3 bases: TGTGCCAGCAGTGAAGAAGCAGGGGGCGCATACATTCAGTACTTC. Its translation is CASSEEAGGAYIQYF.

The chain combines TRBV4-3 with TRBJ2-7; 12 nucleotides agree with TRBD2. From germline, CDR1 is LGHNA and CDR2 YSLEER. This CDR3 is built from 16 residues. V shed 4 bases and J 2 bases; nucleotides not matched to a gene: 6. This CDR3 is CASSRKLAGGPYEQYF. For the CDR3, the DNA is TGCGCCAGCAGCCGGAAACTAGCGGGAGGCCCCTACGAGCAGTACTTC.

This chain joins TRBV2 and TRBJ2-2; 7 bases align to TRBD2. Germline CDR1 and CDR2: SNHLY and FYNNEI. The length of the CDR3 is 16 residues. With 7 bases clipped from V and 0 bases from J, the junction kept 8 bases outside the gene matches. CDR3 amino acids: CASKSSAGANTGELFF. DNA for the CDR3: TGTGCCAGCAAATCTTCCGCGGGGGCGAACACCGGGGAGCTGTTTTTT.

This clonotype was observed many times. The rearrangement links TRBV4-3 to TRBJ2-2, with 9 bases that match TRBD2. The CDR3 extends over 16 amino acids. Germline CDR1 LGHNA, CDR2 YSLEER. After removal of 6 bases from V and 3 bases from J, the junction contained 8 bases not matched to a gene. For the CDR3, the DNA is TGCGCCAGCAGGGAGGGACTAGCCGTTGACACCGGGGAGCTGTTTTTT. This encodes CASREGLAVDTGELFF.

There are many counts of this clonotype. The CDR3 nucleotides read TGTGCCAGCAGCTTGAGGAGTAGCGGGGGCCTCAACACCGGGGAGCTGTTTTTT. It translates to CASSLRSSGGLNTGELFF. V and J are TRBV11-3 and TRBJ2-2, with 9 bases matching TRBD2. From germline, CDR1 is SGHNT and CDR2 YENEEA. The V and J ends lost 3 bases and 2 bases, in that order; junction bases with no gene match: 10. The CDR3 sequence is 18 residues long.

The J gene is TRBJ2-1, the V gene TRBV12-5; D might be TRBD1 (5 bases). V lost 3 bases and J 1 base, leaving 10 bases between the germline ends. The CDR3 covers 15 residues. In germline, CDR1 is LGHNT, CDR2 FRNRAP. The CDR3 reads CASGLGQGSYNEQFF. The DNA of the CDR3 is TGTGCTAGTGGTTTAGGTCAGGGTTCCTACAATGAGCAGTTCTTC.

This clonotype was seen only a few times. The chain is built from TRBV7-2 and TRBJ2-1, with 9 nucleotides matching TRBD2. The CDR3 extends over 15 amino acids. V lost 1 base to trimming and J lost 7 bases; unmatched junction nucleotides: 5. Germline CDR1 reads SGHTA; CDR2 reads FQGNSA. The CDR3 sequence: CASSLDPAGGNEQFF. The CDR3 bases are TGTGCCAGCAGCTTAGATCCAGCGGGAGGAAATGAGCAGTTCTTC.